These 9 T cell receptor beta chains were sequenced from one sample in a study of cytomegalovirus exposure and HLA in healthy donors (dated by TCRdb to the late 2010s). Libraries were made using the immunoSEQ multiplex PCR assay. A mixture of 60 forward primers for TCR Vbeta segments and 13 reverse primers for TCR Jbeta segments was used in the multiplex PCR. The table was pulled from immuneACCESS by TCRdb, which kept in-frame rearrangements only. Such tables lose some clones; where checked, under half of the loss comes from unresolved V genes, and the rest has no known cause. The sample table on file contains tens of thousands of clones. The biggest ten clones account for 3% to 4% of the sample. Source material: PBMCs. The origin of the receptors is a female donor in good health and CMV-seropositive.

This chain uses TRBV5-4 with TRBJ2-5, with D perhaps TRBD1 (6 bases). CDR3 size: 15 residues. V lost 4 bases, J lost 1 base, and 14 bases lay in between. Germline lookup yields CDR1 SGHNT and CDR2 YYREEE (reference sequence). Written as DNA, the CDR3 is TGTGCCAGCAGCCCTTCTACAGGGCGCCAAGAGACCCAGTACTTC. The encoded protein is CASSPSTGRQETQYF.

This chain connects TRBV7-2 to TRBJ2-7; D possibly corresponds to TRBD1 (6 bases). This CDR3 contains 15 residues. V was pared by 1 base and J by 3 bases, with 13 bases between. The V gene's germline CDR1 is SGHTA and CDR2 FQGNSA. DNA for the CDR3: TGTGCCAGCAGCTTAGAACGTGGGGGCCTCTACGAGCAGTACTTC. Protein sequence: CASSLERGGLYEQYF.

The rearrangement uses TRBV21-1 and TRBJ1-2; TRBD1, the D gene given by the table, was not confirmed from the DNA. TRBV21-1 is a pseudogene locus. The CDR3 has 14 amino acids. The CDR3 sequence: CASTDRVNGGGYTF. The CDR3 nucleotides are TGTGCCAGCACGGACAGGGTCAACGGAGGTGGCTACACCTTC.

The chain has TRBV6-6 and TRBJ2-1, with a tentative D call TRBD1 (6 bases). The germline V gene has CDR1 MNHNY and CDR2 SVGAGI (reference sequence). Trimming removed 6 bases at V and 5 bases at J, with 11 bases between. CDR3 length: 13 residues. Here the CDR3 reads CASSPGQHNEQFF. CDR3 coding DNA: TGTGCCAGCAGCCCCGGACAGCACAATGAGCAGTTCTTC.

V usage is TRBV7-9 and J usage is TRBJ1-2; TRBD1 matches at 8 bases. This CDR3 is built from 14 residues. CDR1 and CDR2 (germline): SEHNR, FQNEAQ (reference sequence). V was pared by 5 bases and J by 4 bases, with 6 bases of the junction left unmatched. The CDR3 DNA reads TGTGCCAGCAGCGGCCGGACAGGGTTCTATGGCTACACCTTC. Translation: CASSGRTGFYGYTF.

This chain connects TRBV5-1 to TRBJ1-1, with D perhaps matching TRBD1 (5 bases). Deletions cut 3 bases from V and 5 bases from J, with 17 bases between. The germline CDR1 and CDR2 sequences are SGHRS and YFSETQ. CDR3 length: 15 residues. The CDR3: CASSSTVAVGTEAFF. DNA for the CDR3: TGCGCCAGCAGCTCGACAGTTGCCGTAGGGACTGAAGCTTTCTTT.

The chain couples TRBV28 to TRBJ2-1; 10 bases match TRBD2. Germline loops: CDR1 MDHEN, CDR2 SYDVKM. With 3 bases clipped from V and 7 bases from J, the junction kept 9 bases outside the gene matches. This CDR3 contains 16 residues. CDR3 amino acids: CASSFRLAGVGNEQFF. DNA for the CDR3: TGTGCCAGCAGTTTCAGACTAGCGGGTGTGGGGAATGAGCAGTTCTTC.

The rearrangement uses TRBV18 and TRBJ2-7, with 13 bases identical to TRBD2. Looked up from germline, CDR1 is KGHSH and CDR2 is LQKENI. V was clipped by 3 bases and J by 2 bases; unmatched bases: 1. This CDR3 has 15 residues. The CDR3 coding sequence is TGTGCCAGCTCACCGGGACTAGCGGGAACCTACGAGCAGTACTTC. This codes for CASSPGLAGTYEQYF.

The V call is TRBV6-8, the J call TRBJ2-5; 13 nucleotides align to TRBD2. V trimming: 4 bases; J trimming: 3 bases; junction bases outside the gene matches: 8. Looked up from germline, CDR1 is MNHGY and CDR2 is SAAAGT. The CDR3 spans 17 residues. The CDR3 sequence: CASSFDSGTSGKETQYF. For the CDR3, the DNA is TGTGCCAGCAGTTTCGACTCTGGGACTAGCGGGAAAGAGACCCAGTACTTC.